Listed below are T cell receptor beta chains from one sample, sequenced in a study of T cells in Graves' hyperthyroidism and ophthalmopathy. A single record per CDR3 protein comes from TCRdb applying MiXCR to the multiplex PCR reads. The sample records around 620,000 distinct CDR3 sequences, around 42% being singletons. The sample taken for sequencing was peripheral blood or thyroid tissue (not recorded which). The receptors derive from an adult woman with Graves' disease, either hyperthyroidism or ophthalmopathy (not recorded which). The CDR3 runs from the conserved cysteine through the conserved F or W. D genes are given only for firm matches. Only some rows state a clone size, as once, few, many or a class for expanded clones.

size: NA; J: TRBJ1-2; D: NA; V: TRBV28; CDR3: CASTHFRVRYYGYTF; DNA: TGTGCCAGCACCCACTTCAGGGTTCGTTACTATGGCTACACCTTC
size: NA; J: TRBJ2-5; D: TRBD1; V: TRBV7-8; CDR3: CASSERTGGGNQPQYF; DNA: TGTGCCAGCAGCGAACGGACAGGGGGTGGCAATCAGCCCCAGTACTTC
size: many; J: TRBJ1-1; D: NA; V: TRBV9; CDR3: CASSVTLTEAFF; DNA: TGTGCCAGCAGCGTGACGCTGACTGAAGCTTTCTTT
size: few; J: TRBJ1-1; D: NA; V: TRBV4-1; CDR3: CASSQTPGQGSEAFF; DNA: TGCGCCAGCAGCCAGACCCCCGGGCAGGGGTCTGAAGCTTTCTTT
size: once; J: TRBJ2-7; D: TRBD1; V: TRBV7-9; CDR3: CASSFRSDRGYYEQYF; DNA: TGTGCCAGCAGCTTCCGGAGCGACAGGGGGTACTACGAGCAGTACTTC
size: NA; J: TRBJ1-1; D: NA; V: TRBV2; CDR3: CASSELDEAFF; DNA: TGTGCCAGCAGTGAGCTGGACGAGGCTTTCTTT
size: many; J: TRBJ2-5; D: NA; V: TRBV5-1; CDR3: CASSLNGREETQYF; DNA: TGCGCCAGCAGCTTGAACGGTCGGGAAGAGACCCAGTACTTC
size: few; J: TRBJ2-5; D: TRBD1; V: TRBV25-1; CDR3: CASSELQGSETQYF; DNA: TGTGCCAGCAGTGAATTACAGGGGTCAGAGACCCAGTACTTC
size: medium-sized; J: TRBJ1-1; D: TRBD1; V: TRBV2; CDR3: CASSGGQDEAFF; DNA: TGTGCCAGCAGTGGGGGACAGGATGAAGCTTTCTTT
size: NA; J: TRBJ1-2; D: NA; V: TRBV11-2; CDR3: CASSLDRDIGYGYTF; DNA: TGTGCCAGCAGCTTAGATCGGGATATTGGCTATGGCTACACCTTC
size: few; J: TRBJ2-7; D: NA; V: TRBV9; CDR3: CARAGTHRSYEQYF; DNA: TGTGCTAGAGCAGGGACTCACAGGTCCTACGAGCAGTACTTC
size: NA; J: TRBJ2-2; D: NA; V: TRBV5-5; CDR3: CASSLRINRRQTGGELFF; DNA: TGTGCCAGCAGCTTGCGGATCAACCGGCGACAAACGGGCGGGGAGCTGTTTTTT
size: many; J: TRBJ1-6; D: TRBD1; V: TRBV10-3; CDR3: CAISERDRGSSPLHF; DNA: TGTGCCATCAGTGAGAGGGACAGGGGATCTTCACCCCTCCACTTT
size: NA; J: TRBJ2-7; D: TRBD1; V: TRBV7-2; CDR3: CASTQQGGEQYF; DNA: TGTGCCAGCACCCAACAGGGGGGTGAGCAGTACTTC
size: many; J: TRBJ1-5; D: NA; V: TRBV20-1; CDR3: CSASPTEKMFQPQHF; DNA: TGCAGTGCTTCCCCCACAGAGAAGATGTTTCAGCCCCAGCATTTT
size: many; J: TRBJ1-5; D: NA; V: TRBV20-1; CDR3: CSARADLDQPQHF; DNA: TGCAGTGCTAGAGCGGATCTGGATCAGCCCCAGCATTTT
size: many; J: TRBJ2-7; D: NA; V: TRBV4-2; CDR3: CASSQRVGSYNEQYF; DNA: TGTGCCAGCAGCCAACGGGTGGGATCATATAACGAGCAGTACTTC
size: few; J: TRBJ1-1; D: NA; V: TRBV28; CDR3: CASTALTGLSEAFF; DNA: TGTGCCAGCACCGCGTTGACAGGTTTGTCCGAAGCTTTCTTT
size: NA; J: TRBJ1-4; D: NA; V: TRBV5-1; CDR3: CASSLGRHEKLFF; DNA: TGCGCCAGCAGCTTGGGACGACATGAAAAACTGTTTTTT
size: NA; J: TRBJ1-5; D: NA; V: TRBV11-3; CDR3: CASSFPGTSFSNQPQHF; DNA: TGTGCCAGCAGCTTCCCCGGGACGAGTTTTAGCAATCAGCCCCAGCATTTT
size: once; J: TRBJ2-6; D: NA; V: TRBV9; CDR3: CASSPIQTNTGANVLTF; DNA: TGTGCCAGCAGCCCGATACAAACGAACACTGGGGCCAACGTCCTGACTTTC
size: NA; J: TRBJ2-2; D: TRBD2; V: TRBV10-2; CDR3: CASSTSRVDSGSGELFF; DNA: TGCGCCAGCAGTACCTCCCGTGTGGATAGCGGGAGCGGGGAGCTGTTTTTT
size: NA; J: TRBJ2-5; D: TRBD2; V: TRBV10-3; CDR3: CATGAGENQPQYF; DNA: TGTGCCACCGGAGCGGGAGAGAATCAGCCCCAGTACTTC
size: many; J: TRBJ1-5; D: NA; V: TRBV2; CDR3: CASRIDSNQPQHF; DNA: TGTGCCAGCAGAATAGATAGCAATCAGCCCCAGCATTTT
size: NA; J: TRBJ2-2; D: NA; V: TRBV7-2; CDR3: CASSAQGYGELFF; DNA: TGTGCCAGCAGCGCACAGGGATACGGGGAGCTGTTTTTT
size: many; J: TRBJ1-5; D: NA; V: TRBV2; CDR3: CASSVGYEGNQPQHF; DNA: TGTGCCAGCAGTGTAGGGTATGAGGGCAATCAGCCCCAGCATTTT
size: NA; J: TRBJ2-2; D: NA; V: TRBV2; CDR3: CASIRAEVGGELFF; DNA: TGTGCCAGCATTAGGGCAGAAGTGGGCGGGGAGCTGTTTTTT
size: few; J: TRBJ2-5; D: TRBD1; V: TRBV2; CDR3: CASAGQGRETQYF; DNA: TGTGCCAGCGCCGGACAGGGGCGGGAGACCCAGTACTTC
size: NA; J: TRBJ2-5; D: TRBD1; V: TRBV19; CDR3: CASTKTGAYQETQYF; DNA: TGTGCCAGTACCAAGACAGGGGCGTACCAAGAGACCCAGTACTTC
size: many; J: TRBJ1-1; D: TRBD1; V: TRBV14; CDR3: CASSQGVWDRVTEAFF; DNA: TGTGCCAGCAGCCAAGGCGTTTGGGACAGGGTCACTGAAGCTTTCTTT
size: NA; J: TRBJ2-5; D: NA; V: TRBV6-1; CDR3: CASRKDTGTGNWETQYF; DNA: TGTGCCAGCAGGAAGGACACGGGAACAGGGAACTGGGAGACCCAGTACTTC
size: NA; J: TRBJ1-2; D: NA; V: TRBV11-2; CDR3: CASSLAAGRYYGYTF; DNA: TGTGCCAGCAGCTTAGCTGCCGGGAGATACTATGGCTACACCTTC
size: NA; J: TRBJ1-5; D: NA; V: TRBV2; CDR3: CASTASDQPQHF; DNA: TGTGCCAGCACCGCCTCGGATCAGCCCCAGCATTTT
size: NA; J: TRBJ1-6; D: TRBD1; V: TRBV27; CDR3: CASSLRQGVDSPLHF; DNA: TGTGCCAGCAGTTTACGGCAGGGGGTTGATTCACCCCTCCACTTT
size: once; J: TRBJ2-7; D: TRBD1; V: TRBV20-1; CDR3: CSAPRDRGSYERYF; DNA: TGCAGTGCTCCCCGGGACAGGGGAAGCTACGAGCGGTACTTC
size: NA; J: TRBJ1-2; D: TRBD1; V: TRBV20-1; CDR3: CSAAGTGSVDYGYTF; DNA: TGCAGTGCGGCCGGGACAGGGTCTGTAGACTATGGCTACACCTTC
size: NA; J: TRBJ2-5; D: TRBD2; V: TRBV7-3; CDR3: CASSAVTSGRGETQYF; DNA: TGTGCCAGCAGTGCTGTGACTAGCGGGAGAGGAGAGACCCAGTACTTC
size: NA; J: TRBJ1-2; D: NA; V: TRBV20-1; CDR3: CSARTGGNYGHTF; DNA: TGCAGTGCCAGGACGGGGGGAAACTATGGCCACACCTTC
size: many; J: TRBJ1-2; D: NA; V: TRBV15; CDR3: CATSPSNYGYTF; DNA: TGTGCCACCTCTCCAAGTAACTATGGCTACACCTTC
size: NA; J: TRBJ1-2; D: NA; V: TRBV7-9; CDR3: CASSPKVGYTF; DNA: TGTGCCAGCAGCCCAAAGGTGGGATACACCTTC
size: many; J: TRBJ1-5; D: NA; V: TRBV12-3/TRBV12-4; CDR3: CASSFQGTQHF; DNA: TGTGCCAGCAGTTTTCAGGGAACCCAGCATTTT
size: NA; J: TRBJ2-7; D: TRBD1; V: TRBV7-2; CDR3: CASSSPPGTGMSHEQYF; DNA: TGTGCCAGCAGCTCGCCGCCCGGGACAGGGATGTCCCACGAGCAGTACTTC
size: NA; J: TRBJ2-2; D: NA; V: TRBV9; CDR3: CASSAQTGRNTGELFF; DNA: TGTGCCAGCAGCGCACAGACAGGCCGAAACACCGGGGAGCTGTTTTTT
size: NA; J: TRBJ1-6; D: NA; V: TRBV30; CDR3: CAWTAVGTGNSPLHF; DNA: TGTGCCTGGACAGCTGTGGGGACGGGAAATTCACCCCTCCACTTT
size: NA; J: TRBJ2-2; D: NA; V: TRBV15; CDR3: CATGPLNTGELFF; DNA: TGTGCCACTGGACCCTTGAACACCGGGGAGCTGTTTTTT
size: many; J: TRBJ1-4; D: TRBD1; V: TRBV7-9; CDR3: CANGQGGEKLFF; DNA: TGTGCCAACGGACAGGGGGGTGAAAAACTGTTTTTT
size: many; J: TRBJ1-2; D: NA; V: TRBV28; CDR3: CASSKLTSNYGYTF; DNA: TGTGCCAGCAGTAAACTGACTTCTAACTATGGCTACACCTTC
size: NA; J: TRBJ1-1; D: NA; V: TRBV28; CDR3: CASSLSDFRGAFF; DNA: TGTGCCAGCAGTTTGTCGGACTTTAGAGGAGCTTTCTTT
size: many; J: TRBJ1-1; D: TRBD1; V: TRBV9; CDR3: CASSAEPTGVNTEAFF; DNA: TGTGCCAGCAGCGCGGAACCCACAGGGGTGAACACTGAAGCTTTCTTT
size: once; J: TRBJ2-7; D: TRBD1; V: TRBV11-2; CDR3: CASSRRSGTGFHEQYF; DNA: TGTGCCAGCAGCCGCCGGTCCGGGACAGGGTTCCACGAGCAGTACTTC
size: NA; J: TRBJ2-7; D: TRBD1; V: TRBV6-5; CDR3: CASCKGRGQLYEQYF; DNA: TGTGCCAGCTGTAAGGGCAGGGGGCAACTATACGAGCAGTACTTC
size: NA; J: TRBJ2-7; D: NA; V: TRBV7-6; CDR3: CASSFLGGAKEQYF; DNA: TGTGCCAGCAGCTTTTTAGGGGGGGCTAAGGAGCAGTACTTC
size: many; J: TRBJ1-2; D: NA; V: TRBV11-2; CDR3: CASSLDTASGYTF; DNA: TGTGCCAGCAGCTTGGATACAGCTTCCGGCTACACCTTC
size: NA; J: TRBJ1-1; D: NA; V: TRBV20-1; CDR3: CSARDYGSQKAFF; DNA: TGCAGTGCTAGAGATTACGGGAGCCAAAAAGCTTTCTTT
size: few; J: TRBJ2-2; D: NA; V: TRBV29-1; CDR3: CSVGINWAVNTGELFF; DNA: TGCAGCGTTGGTATAAATTGGGCGGTGAACACCGGGGAGCTGTTTTTT
size: NA; J: TRBJ1-1; D: NA; V: TRBV11-2; CDR3: CASSLESGAEAFF; DNA: TGTGCCAGCAGCTTAGAGTCAGGCGCGGAGGCTTTCTTT
size: NA; J: TRBJ2-7; D: NA; V: TRBV2; CDR3: CASREETGHEQYF; DNA: TGTGCCAGCAGAGAAGAGACAGGCCACGAGCAGTACTTC